This T cell receptor beta chain was observed in a study of blood T cell repertoires in COVID-19. Overall study context: Specimens from acute and convalescent COVID-19 originated in the United States, Italy and Spain.

Seattle enrolled patients during active infection and tracked them longitudinally. Original handling: Reference gene primer amplification in the assay estimated nucleated cell counts. The data were produced by immunoSEQ multiplex PCR, yet TCRdb's version contains in-frame clones alone and is incomplete. V and J calls and clone size are those listed in that table; D and trimming were worked out from the DNA. The data show a few hundred thousand clones, with 70% to 90% seen just once and about 0.9% held by the top ten. Germline CDR1 and CDR2: SQVTM and ANQGSEA. V lost 5 bases, J lost 3 bases, and 5 bases stayed unmatched. The CDR3 is 13 residues long.

Sequencing input: peripheral blood. This TCR was sampled from a human donor with COVID-19, enrolled during active disease. The donor label of this sample is uncertain. J is TRBJ2-7 and V is TRBV29-1, with 9 bases matching TRBD1. CDR3 nucleotide sequence: TGCAGCGTTCCGGGACAGGGTGACTACGAGCAGTACTTC. This translates into CSVPGQGDYEQYF.